This is a list of T cell receptor beta chains from one sample in a study of blood T cell repertoires in COVID-19. TCRdb keeps only in-frame clones here, not all; method: immunoSEQ multiplex PCR. The table records roughly 86,000 clones, around nine tenths of them present only once. The sample was peripheral blood. All receptors come from a man in his fifties with active or convalescent COVID-19. Both conserved end residues are part of each CDR3.

v_gene | CDR3aa
TRBV5-4 | CASAGTGSNEQFF
TRBV11-3 | CASSLGDRGFPQETQYF
TRBV5-1 | CASSLGDRGNEQFF
TRBV10-2 | CASMTTGFHINTGELFF
TRBV14 | CASSQGQTYRSSEQFF
TRBV5-6 | CASSPRGQTVTEAFF
TRBV19 | CASSRQANTEAFF
TRBV19 | CASTTGVNSNQPQHF
TRBV12-3/TRBV12-4 | CASSSVVGTQYF
TRBV4-3 | CASSQHYRDRGTQPQHF
TRBV18 | CASSPPTARGDTQYF
TRBV7-9 | CASRSGGAYNEQFF
TRBV4-1 | CASSQGTLGTDTQYF
TRBV6-6 | CASTPTGLNQPQHF
TRBV4-1 | CASSQVGGNTEAFF
TRBV15 | CATTWGGPNEQFF
TRBV6-2/TRBV6-3 | CASSDRDVLTF
TRBV6-4 | CASSKDSALGGYTF
TRBV6-1 | CASSDRVGYTF
TRBV3-1/TRBV3-2 | CAAGGLAKNIQYF
TRBV28 | CASDTEYSNQPQHF
TRBV19 | CASSTETNEKLFF
TRBV6-5 | CASSWDRGSYEQYF